One sample yielded the 9 T cell receptor beta chains listed below, sequenced in a study of shared clonotypes between healthy human individuals. The assay was immunoSEQ multiplex PCR, and TCRdb's table has in-frame clones only and misses some. The top ten clones hold 0.36% of a sample with approximately 1.5 million clones, about 98.5% of them seen once. The specimen sequenced was naive CD4+ T cells sorted from blood. Sample subset: CD45RA+ positively selected. Receptor source: a man aged 25-45 years in good health.

This clone was counted once. This sequence joins TRBV29-1 and TRBJ2-7; 11 bases align to TRBD2. With V trimmed by 4 bases and J by 6 bases, 11 bases remained unmatched. Germline-derived CDR1 and CDR2 are SQVTM and ANQGSEA. The CDR3 is 15 residues long. CDR3 DNA: TGCAGCGTTGGGACTAGCGGGCGGAACGGTCGCGAGCAGTACTTC. Its translation is CSVGTSGRNGREQYF.

This clone appeared a single time. The chain joins TRBV25-1 to TRBJ1-2, with D perhaps TRBD1 (6 bases). The germline gives CDR1 MGHDK, CDR2 SYGVNS. This CDR3 has 15 residues. V dropped 6 bases and J dropped 4 bases, with 18 bases sitting between them. The CDR3 loop reads CASSANREVGYGYTF. DNA of the CDR3: TGTGCCAGCAGCGCAAACAGGGAGGTCGGCTATGGCTACACCTTC.

About this clone itself: Other DNA variants within this sample encode the same CDR3. The genes are TRBV18 and TRBJ1-3; possible D gene TRBD1, 5 bases. This CDR3 spans 14 amino acids. Trimming left V 3 bases short and J 1 base short, with 7 bases between. The germline V gene has CDR1 KGHSH and CDR2 LQKENI. The CDR3 region has the DNA TGTGCCAGCTCACCGGCAGGGTCTGGAAACACCATATATTTT. Protein: CASSPAGSGNTIYF.

This rearrangement joins TRBV28 to TRBJ1-2; no reliable D call. Germline loops: CDR1 MDHEN, CDR2 SYDVKM. The CDR3 has 12 amino acids. V lost 2 bases and J lost 6, with 7 bases in between. This chain's CDR3 is CASSLMADGYTF. CDR3 DNA: TGTGCCAGCAGTTTAATGGCAGATGGCTACACCTTC.

The chain combines TRBV30 with TRBJ1-1; D may be TRBD1 (5 bases). V was shortened by 5 bases and J by 1 base, with 8 bases between the two germline ends. Germline CDR1 GTSNPN, CDR2 SVGIG (reference sequence). CDR3 size: 12 residues. CDR3 nucleotide sequence: TGTGCCTGGGAGGGGTGGAACACTGAAGCTTTCTTT. This encodes CAWEGWNTEAFF.

This clone appeared once. The chain is built from TRBV19 and TRBJ2-3; 12 positions match TRBD1. CDR3 length: 16 residues. Germline CDR1 reads LNHDA; CDR2 reads SQIVND (reference sequence). V was clipped by 4 bases and J by 2 bases; unmatched bases: 4. The CDR3 DNA is TGTGCCAGTAGTAAGGGACAGGGGGCAGTCACAGATACGCAGTATTTT. Protein sequence: CASSKGQGAVTDTQYF.

This sequence joins TRBV7-8 and TRBJ2-7; D is perhaps TRBD1 (6 bases). The CDR3 totals 14 residues. In germline, CDR1 is SGHVS, CDR2 FQNEAQ. Trimming removed 4 bases from V and 3 bases from J, with 13 bases in between. CDR3 in amino acids: CASSWTDKNYEQYF. DNA of the CDR3: TGTGCCAGCAGCTGGACAGATAAAAACTACGAGCAGTACTTC.

The V and J genes are TRBV2 and TRBJ2-7; the D is unclear. Germline V gene data show CDR1 as SNHLY and CDR2 as FYNNEI. Trimming took off 4 bases at V and 3 bases at J, with 7 bases between the two ends. This CDR3 region has 12 residues. The CDR3 sequence is CASSATNYEQYF. In nucleotides, the CDR3 is TGTGCCAGCAGTGCTACTAACTACGAGCAGTACTTC.

As concerns this clone: This sample also contains other DNA sequences that code for the same CDR3. This rearrangement joins TRBV29-1 to TRBJ2-1; no firm D call. The CDR3 covers 11 residues. Germline V CDR1 and CDR2: SQVTM, ANQGSEA. V lost 4 bases to trimming and J lost 4 bases, with 5 bases between them. Here the CDR3 DNA reads TGCAGCGTTGTGGGGTACAATGAGCAGTTCTTC. Amino acids: CSVVGYNEQFF.